These 28 T cell receptor beta chains were all obtained from the same sample, sequenced in a study of blood T cell repertoires in COVID-19. Repertoires were generated with immunoSEQ multiplex PCR, while TCRdb's copy carries only in-frame clones and drops some. The sample carries 110,000 to 150,000 clones, around four fifths recorded once. Specimen: PBMCs or T cells enriched from blood (not recorded which). All receptors derive from a woman between 40 and 55 years old who had recovered from COVID-19.

The chain combines TRBV4-1 with TRBJ2-3; D remains ambiguous. V lost 0 bases to trimming and J lost 2 bases, with 12 bases between them. Germline loops: CDR1 MGHRA, CDR2 YSYEKL. The length of the CDR3 is 16 residues. The DNA for the CDR3 is TGCGCCAGCAGCCAAGATGTCCGGGTCTACACAGATACGCAGTATTTT. Translation: CASSQDVRVYTDTQYF.

The V gene is TRBV5-1, the J gene TRBJ2-1; the D gene is possibly TRBD1 (6 bases). V dropped 4 bases and J dropped 2 bases, with 16 bases sitting between them. The CDR3 totals 16 residues. CDR1 is SGHRS, CDR2 YFSETQ, per germline. This CDR3 reads CASSVKSGAPYNEQFF. The CDR3 nucleotides read TGCGCCAGCAGCGTGAAGTCAGGGGCGCCCTACAATGAGCAGTTCTTC. Full variable domain (outside the CDR3, taken from reference TRBV5-1 and TRBJ2-1): KAGVTQTPRYLIKTRGQQVTLSCSPISGHRSVSWYQQTPGQGLQFLFEYFSETQRNKGNFPGRFSGRQFSNSRSEMNVSTLELGDSALYLCASSVKSGAPYNEQFFGPGTRLTVL.

In nucleotides, the CDR3 is TGTGCCAGTAGCACTATTGGTGGTGAAAAACTGTTTTTT. Its translation is CASSTIGGEKLFF. V and J are TRBV19 and TRBJ1-4, with D unresolved. The CDR3 extends over 13 amino acids. V was cut by 6 bases and J by 7 bases, with 12 bases left in between. Germline CDR1 is LNHDA and CDR2 is SQIVND (reference sequence).

J is TRBJ2-7 and V is TRBV7-2; a possible D gene is TRBD2 (6 bases). Trimming pared 3 bases from V and 3 bases from J, leaving 9 bases between. The germline V gene has CDR1 SGHTA and CDR2 FQGNSA. The CDR3 length is 13 residues. CDR3 loop: CASSLEGFYEQYF. For the CDR3, the DNA is TGTGCCAGCAGCTTGGAGGGATTCTACGAGCAGTACTTC.

This clone was detected once. The V call is TRBV9, the J call TRBJ2-3; tentative D call: TRBD2 (7 bases). The CDR3 extends over 15 amino acids. Trimming shortened V by 3 bases and J by 5 bases, and 16 bases separated the two germline ends. Looked up from germline, CDR1 is SGDLS and CDR2 is YYNGEE. CDR3 amino acids: CASSGDGGTRDTQYF. Here the CDR3 DNA reads TGTGCCAGCAGCGGAGACGGGGGGACAAGAGATACGCAGTATTTT.

For the CDR3, the DNA is TGTGCCAGCAGGGACAGAGAGAACACTGAAGCTTTCTTT. It yields the protein CASRDRENTEAFF. The chain links TRBV2 to TRBJ1-1, with D tentatively TRBD1 (6 bases). Germline V gene lookup returns CDR1 SNHLY and CDR2 FYNNEI. V dropped 6 bases and J dropped 1 base, with 9 bases sitting between them. The CDR3 covers 13 residues.

This clone has more than one count but fewer than ten. The V call is TRBV9, the J call TRBJ2-1; the D gene is possibly TRBD2 (7 bases). Germline-derived CDR1 and CDR2 are SGDLS and YYNGEE. The CDR3 has 16 residues. V lost 4 bases and J 4 bases, leaving 18 bases between the germline ends. The CDR3 DNA reads TGTGCCAGCAGCCCTAGCTTTGGGAGGGGGTACAATGAGCAGTTCTTC. Residues: CASSPSFGRGYNEQFF.

This clone has a single count. The chain joins TRBV2 to TRBJ2-6; D is undetermined. Trimming stripped 3 bases from V and 0 bases from J, with 6 bases between. Germline CDR1 SNHLY, CDR2 FYNNEI. The CDR3 has 15 amino acids. CDR3 residues: CASSDLISGANVLTF. The CDR3 DNA follows: TGTGCCAGCAGTGATTTAATCTCTGGGGCCAACGTCCTGACTTTC.

The chain's CDR3 is CASSEQREGEAFF. Here the CDR3 DNA reads TGTGCCAGCAGTGAACAGCGGGAAGGGGAAGCTTTCTTT. J is TRBJ1-1 and V is TRBV6-1; D gene uncertain. The CDR3 is 13 residues long. With 2 bases removed from V and 8 bases from J, the gap between germline ends came to 12 bases. Looked up from germline, CDR1 is MNHNS and CDR2 is SASEGT.

The CDR3 reads CAWTTGYNEQFF. In nucleotides, the CDR3 is TGTGCCTGGACGACAGGGTACAATGAGCAGTTCTTC. This rearrangement joins TRBV30 to TRBJ2-1, with 7 bases fitting TRBD1. CDR3 size: 12 residues. Germline loops: CDR1 GTSNPN, CDR2 SVGIG (reference sequence). The V and J ends lost 4 bases and 4 bases, in that order; junction bases with no gene match: 1.

V gene TRBV7-2 combines with J gene TRBJ2-7, with a possible D match to TRBD1 (5 bases). CDR1 is SGHTA, CDR2 FQGNSA, per germline. This CDR3 contains 13 residues. Trimming cost V 5 bases and J 0 bases, with 8 bases left between them. In DNA form, the CDR3 reads TGTGCCAGCAGCCTCAGGGTCTCCTACGAGCAGTACTTC. Residues: CASSLRVSYEQYF.

The chain couples TRBV19 to TRBJ2-5; D perhaps matches TRBD2 (6 bases). The CDR3 length is 14 residues. Germline V lookup: CDR1 LNHDA, CDR2 SQIVND (reference sequence). V dropped 1 base and J dropped 2 bases, with 8 bases sitting between them. CDR3 sequence (DNA): TGTGCCAGTAGTATAGGGACTATTCAAGAGACCCAGTACTTC. Translation: CASSIGTIQETQYF.

The V call is TRBV5-1, the J call TRBJ2-5, with D tentatively TRBD2 (5 bases). This CDR3 spans 13 amino acids. The V gene lost 3 bases and the J gene lost 5 bases, with 11 bases spanning the gap. Germline V gene sequence: CDR1 SGHRS, CDR2 YFSETQ. CDR3 region: CASSYRPGETQYF. The DNA of the CDR3 is TGCGCCAGCAGCTACAGACCGGGGGAGACCCAGTACTTC.

This clone has only a few counts. This rearrangement joins TRBV5-8 to TRBJ2-1, with D perhaps TRBD2 (5 bases). The CDR3 totals 13 residues. The germline V and J ends were trimmed by 1 base and 7 bases, with 9 bases remaining between them. CDR1 and CDR2 from the germline V gene are SGHTS and YDEGEE. The CDR3 DNA reads as TGTGCCAGCAGCTTGCGTGGGGAGAATGAGCAGTTCTTC. It specifies CASSLRGENEQFF.

Notes on this clone: The sample holds other DNA sequences that translate to the same CDR3. The chain has TRBV6-5 and TRBJ2-7; 7 bases are shared with TRBD1. Losses at the gene ends were 6 bases for V and 3 bases for J; bases not matched to a gene: 5. Germline-derived CDR1 and CDR2 are MNHEY and SVGAGI. This CDR3 comprises 13 residues. CDR3 sequence reads: CASRWTGSYEQYF. CDR3 coding DNA: TGTGCCAGCAGGTGGACAGGAAGCTACGAGCAGTACTTC.

This clone was seen once. This chain connects TRBV5-1 to TRBJ2-7, with TRBD1 matching over 7 bases. The CDR3 loop spans 12 amino acids. Germline CDR1 and CDR2: SGHRS and YFSETQ. V trimming: 2 bases; J trimming: 4 bases; junction bases outside the gene matches: 0. The CDR3 spells CASSLQGYEQYF. The CDR3 DNA reads as TGCGCCAGCAGCTTACAGGGGTACGAGCAGTACTTC.

The chain is built from TRBV4-1 and TRBJ1-4; D may be TRBD1 (6 bases). The CDR3 covers 16 residues. Germline CDR1 MGHRA, CDR2 YSYEKL. The germline V and J ends were trimmed by 0 bases and 4 bases, with 12 bases remaining between them. This CDR3 reads CASSQERGHSNEKLFF. DNA of the CDR3: TGCGCCAGCAGCCAAGAAAGGGGACACAGTAATGAAAAACTGTTTTTT.

V is TRBV19 and J is TRBJ2-5, with TRBD1 matching over 7 bases. CDR1 is LNHDA and CDR2 is SQIVND in the germline V gene (reference sequence). After removal of 6 bases from V and 3 bases from J, the junction contained 10 bases not matched to a gene. The CDR3 is made up of 15 amino acids. The CDR3 region has the DNA TGTGCCAGTAGCCCCCACTCCGGGACAGAAGAGACCCAGTACTTC. Translated, it gives CASSPHSGTEETQYF.

V usage is TRBV9 and J usage is TRBJ2-1; D is perhaps TRBD2 (6 bases). The germline V gene encodes CDR1 SGDLS and CDR2 YYNGEE. The CDR3 is 13 amino acids. V shed 0 bases and J shed 6 bases, with 7 bases lying between them. In nucleotides, the CDR3 is TGTGCCAGCAGCGTAGGAGCGGGCAATGAGCAGTTCTTC. This codes for CASSVGAGNEQFF. The full variable domain, rest sourced from reference TRBV9 and TRBJ2-1, is DSGVTQTPKHLITATGQRVTLRCSPRSGDLSVYWYQQSLDQGLQFLIQYYNGEERAKGNILERFSAQQFPDLHSELNLSSLELGDSALYFCASSVGAGNEQFFGPGTRLTVL.

The chain is built from TRBV15 and TRBJ2-2, with 12 bases matching TRBD2. This CDR3 is built from 17 residues. The germline V gene has CDR1 LNHNV and CDR2 YYDKDF (reference sequence). Unmatched junction bases numbered 10, after V lost 6 bases and J lost 5 bases. CDR3 DNA sequence: TGTGCCACCAGGAGGGAAACCGGACTAGCGGGAACCGGGGAGCTGTTTTTT. Translating gives CATRRETGLAGTGELFF.

J is TRBJ2-1 and V is TRBV10-1; D perhaps matches TRBD1 (6 bases). The CDR3 has 13 residues. The germline V gene encodes CDR1 WNHNN and CDR2 SYGVQD (reference sequence). V was shortened by 5 bases and J by 5 bases, with 10 bases between the two germline ends. The DNA of the CDR3 is TGCGCCAGCAGTCCTTGGACAGACAATGAGCAGTTCTTC. As protein: CASSPWTDNEQFF.

The chain has TRBV7-9 and TRBJ1-2; D uncertain. The germline gives CDR1 SEHNR, CDR2 FQNEAQ (reference sequence). The CDR3 spans 15 residues. V lost 1 base and J lost 3, with 12 bases in between. The CDR3 nucleotides read TGTGCCAGCAGCTTAGTGTCGGGGTTTGACTATGGCTACACCTTC. Its translation: CASSLVSGFDYGYTF.

The chain recombines TRBV3-1 (or the pseudogene TRBV3-2) with TRBJ1-2, with TRBD1 matching over 8 bases. Germline CDR1 LGHDT, CDR2 YNNKEL (reference sequence). CDR3 length: 13 residues. V was clipped by 5 bases and J by 8 bases; unmatched bases: 7. The DNA for the CDR3 is TGTGCCAGCAGCTTGGACAGGGCTGACGGCTACACCTTC. Encoded protein: CASSLDRADGYTF.

The chain couples TRBV29-1 to TRBJ2-5; possibly TRBD1 for D (5 bases). Germline CDR1 SQVTM, CDR2 ANQGSEA. V dropped 0 bases and J dropped 1 base, with 12 bases sitting between them. This CDR3 has 15 residues. In nucleotides, the CDR3 is TGCAGCGTTGAAGAAGGCGGACATTCCCAAGAGACCCAGTACTTC. As protein: CSVEEGGHSQETQYF.

This clone has just one count. The chain combines TRBV5-5 with TRBJ1-2; D is ambiguous. V lost 0 bases and J 4 bases, leaving 13 bases between the germline ends. The V gene's germline CDR1 is SGHKS and CDR2 YYEKEE (reference sequence). The CDR3 loop spans 15 amino acids. The DNA of the CDR3 is TGTGCCAGCAGCTTGGGAGATCCGCGGGGCTATGGCTACACCTTC. Translation gives CASSLGDPRGYGYTF.

The J gene is TRBJ1-4, the V gene TRBV2; no clear D. Germline V gene data show CDR1 as SNHLY and CDR2 as FYNNEI. The CDR3 is 12 residues long. Deletions cut 6 bases from V and 7 bases from J, with 9 bases between. The CDR3 loop is CASRGGSEKLFF. The CDR3 region has the DNA TGTGCCAGCAGGGGAGGATCTGAAAAACTGTTTTTT. Supplemented by reference TRBV2 and TRBJ1-4, the full variable domain reads EPEVTQTPSHQVTQMGQEVILRCVPISNHLYFYWYRQILGQKVEFLVSFYNNEISEKSEIFDDQFSVERPDGSNFTLKIRSTKLEDSAMYFCASRGGSEKLFFGSGTQLSVL.

This clone was detected once. The gene calls are TRBV15 and TRBJ2-3; D might be TRBD1 (5 bases). Germline CDR1 is LNHNV and CDR2 is YYDKDF (reference sequence). CDR3 length: 15 amino acids. Trimming shortened V by 9 bases and J by 1 base, and 17 bases separated the two germline ends. The chain's CDR3 is CATTADRRGTDTQYF. The CDR3 DNA reads TGTGCCACTACAGCCGACAGAAGAGGCACAGATACGCAGTATTTT. Using reference TRBV15 and TRBJ2-3 for the parts outside the CDR3, the full variable domain is DAMVIQNPRYQVTQFGKPVTLSCSQTLNHNVMYWYQQKSSQAPKLLFHYYDKDFNNEADTPDNFQSRRPNTSFCFLDIRSPGLGDTAMYLCATTADRRGTDTQYFGPGTRLTVL.

The gene calls are TRBV5-4 and TRBJ1-1; TRBD1 agrees at 7 bases. Germline CDR1 SGHNT, CDR2 YYREEE (reference sequence). The CDR3 extends over 15 amino acids. V was pared by 4 bases and J by 2 bases, with 8 bases of the junction left unmatched. DNA for the CDR3: TGTGCCAGCAGCCTGTCGGGACAGTCTAACACTGAAGCTTTCTTT. Protein sequence: CASSLSGQSNTEAFF.